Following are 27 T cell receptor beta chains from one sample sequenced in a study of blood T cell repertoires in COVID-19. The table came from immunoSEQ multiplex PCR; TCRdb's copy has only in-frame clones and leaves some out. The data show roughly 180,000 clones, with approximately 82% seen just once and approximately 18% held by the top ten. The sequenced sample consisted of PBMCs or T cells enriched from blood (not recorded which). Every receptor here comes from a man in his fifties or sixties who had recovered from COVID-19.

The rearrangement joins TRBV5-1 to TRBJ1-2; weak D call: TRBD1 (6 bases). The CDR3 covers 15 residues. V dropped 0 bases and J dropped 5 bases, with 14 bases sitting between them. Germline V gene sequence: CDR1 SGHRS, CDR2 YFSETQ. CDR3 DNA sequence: TGCGCCAGCAGCTTGGAACCGGGCCAGGGGTATGGCTACACCTTC. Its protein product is CASSLEPGQGYGYTF. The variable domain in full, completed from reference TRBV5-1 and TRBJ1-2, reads KAGVTQTPRYLIKTRGQQVTLSCSPISGHRSVSWYQQTPGQGLQFLFEYFSETQRNKGNFPGRFSGRQFSNSRSEMNVSTLELGDSALYLCASSLEPGQGYGYTFGSGTRLTVV.

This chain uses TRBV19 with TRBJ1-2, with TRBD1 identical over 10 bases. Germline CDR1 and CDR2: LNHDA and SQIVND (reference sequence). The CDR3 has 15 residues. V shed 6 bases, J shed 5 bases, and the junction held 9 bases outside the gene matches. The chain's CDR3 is CASSETRDRGYGYTF. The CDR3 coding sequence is TGTGCCAGTAGCGAGACCCGGGACAGGGGATATGGCTACACCTTC.

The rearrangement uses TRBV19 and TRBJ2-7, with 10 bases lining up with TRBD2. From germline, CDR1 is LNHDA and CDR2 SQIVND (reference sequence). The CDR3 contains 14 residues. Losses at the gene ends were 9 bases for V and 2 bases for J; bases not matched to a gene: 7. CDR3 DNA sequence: TGTGCCAGATCCCTTCTAGCGGGAGCCTACGAGCAGTACTTC. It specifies CARSLLAGAYEQYF. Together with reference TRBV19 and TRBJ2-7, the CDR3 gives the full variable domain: DGGITQSPKYLFRKEGQNVTLSCEQNLNHDAMYWYRQDPGQGLRLIYYSQIVNDFQKGDIAEGYSVSREKKESFPLTVTSAQKNPTAFYLCARSLLAGAYEQYFGPGTRLTVT.

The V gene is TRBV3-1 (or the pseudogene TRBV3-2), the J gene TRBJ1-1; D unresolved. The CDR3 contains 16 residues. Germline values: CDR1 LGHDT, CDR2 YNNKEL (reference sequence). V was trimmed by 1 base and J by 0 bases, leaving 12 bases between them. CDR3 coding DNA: TGTGCCAGCAGCCAAGGCAATGGTAGAGTGAACACTGAAGCTTTCTTT. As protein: CASSQGNGRVNTEAFF.

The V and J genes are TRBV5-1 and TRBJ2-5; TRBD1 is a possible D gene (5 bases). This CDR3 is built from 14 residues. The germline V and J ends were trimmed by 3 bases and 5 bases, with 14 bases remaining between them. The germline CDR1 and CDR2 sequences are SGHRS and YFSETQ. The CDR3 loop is CASSSDSPRETQYF. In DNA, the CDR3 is TGCGCCAGCAGCTCCGACAGCCCCCGGGAGACCCAGTACTTC.

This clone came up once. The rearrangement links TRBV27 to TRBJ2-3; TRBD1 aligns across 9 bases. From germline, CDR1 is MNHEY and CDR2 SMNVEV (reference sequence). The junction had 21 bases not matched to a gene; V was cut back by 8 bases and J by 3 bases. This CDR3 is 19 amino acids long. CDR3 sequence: CASGWDRVWGTPGTDTQYF. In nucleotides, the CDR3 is TGTGCCAGCGGATGGGACAGGGTTTGGGGGACTCCGGGAACAGATACGCAGTATTTT.

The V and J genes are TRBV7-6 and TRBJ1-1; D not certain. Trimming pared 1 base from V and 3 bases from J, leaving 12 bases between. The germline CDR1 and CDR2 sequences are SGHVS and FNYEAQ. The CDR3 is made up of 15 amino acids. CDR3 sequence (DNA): TGTGCCAGCAGCTTAGGGTCCCGGGGTCACACTGAAGCTTTCTTT. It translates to CASSLGSRGHTEAFF.

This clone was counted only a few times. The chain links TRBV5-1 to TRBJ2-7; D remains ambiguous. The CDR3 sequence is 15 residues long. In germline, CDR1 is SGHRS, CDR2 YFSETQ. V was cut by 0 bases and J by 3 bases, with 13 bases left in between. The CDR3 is CASSLGHQQIYEQYF. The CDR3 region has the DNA TGCGCCAGCAGCTTGGGCCATCAACAGATCTACGAGCAGTACTTC.

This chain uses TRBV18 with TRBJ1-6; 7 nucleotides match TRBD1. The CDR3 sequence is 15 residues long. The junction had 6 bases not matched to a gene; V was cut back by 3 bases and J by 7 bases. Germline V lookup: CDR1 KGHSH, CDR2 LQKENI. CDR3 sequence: CASSPQTGSNSPLHF. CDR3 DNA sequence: TGTGCCAGCTCACCGCAGACAGGGAGCAATTCACCCCTCCACTTT.

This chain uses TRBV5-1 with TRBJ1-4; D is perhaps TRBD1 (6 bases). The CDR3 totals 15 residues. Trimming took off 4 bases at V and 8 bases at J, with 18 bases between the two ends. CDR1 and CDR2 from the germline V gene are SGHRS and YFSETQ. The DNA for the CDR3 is TGCGCCAGCAGCCCCGGAGGGGGAGGGATAGAAAAACTGTTTTTT. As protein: CASSPGGGGIEKLFF.

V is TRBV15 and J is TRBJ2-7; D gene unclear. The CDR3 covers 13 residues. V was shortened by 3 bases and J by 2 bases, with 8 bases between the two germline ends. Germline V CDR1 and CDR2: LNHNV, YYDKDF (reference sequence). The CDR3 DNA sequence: TGTGCCACCAGCAGCCACGGTCCCTACGAGCAGTACTTC. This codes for CATSSHGPYEQYF.

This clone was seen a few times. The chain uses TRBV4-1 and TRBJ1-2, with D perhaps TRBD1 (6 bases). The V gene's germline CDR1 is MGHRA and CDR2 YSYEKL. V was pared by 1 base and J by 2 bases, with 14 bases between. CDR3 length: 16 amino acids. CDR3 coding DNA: TGCGCCAGCAGCCAAGGACTTAAAACAGGGAACTATGGCTACACCTTC. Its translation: CASSQGLKTGNYGYTF.

Written as DNA, the CDR3 is TGTGCCAGCGGACCCCGACGGGAAACTAACTATGGCTACACCTTC. It is translated as CASGPRRETNYGYTF. This chain links TRBV27 with TRBJ1-2; the D is unclear. With 8 bases removed from V and 0 bases from J, the gap between germline ends came to 16 bases. The CDR3 length is 15 residues. CDR1 and CDR2 from the germline V gene are MNHEY and SMNVEV (reference sequence).

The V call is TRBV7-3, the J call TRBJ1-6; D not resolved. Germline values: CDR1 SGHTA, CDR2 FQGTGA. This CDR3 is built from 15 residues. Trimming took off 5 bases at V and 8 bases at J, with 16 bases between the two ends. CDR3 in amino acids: CASSKLVQVDSPLHF. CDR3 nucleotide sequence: TGTGCCAGCAGCAAACTGGTGCAGGTGGATTCACCCCTCCACTTT.

In DNA form, the CDR3 reads TGTGCCAGTAGTACTAAAACCGGGTTCCGGAGGCCCTACGAGCAGTACTTC. Residues: CASSTKTGFRRPYEQYF. V is TRBV19 and J is TRBJ2-7, with D perhaps TRBD2 (5 bases). The CDR3 contains 17 residues. In germline, CDR1 is LNHDA, CDR2 SQIVND (reference sequence). Between the trimmed V and J ends, which lost 4 bases and 2 bases, there was a span of 21 bases.

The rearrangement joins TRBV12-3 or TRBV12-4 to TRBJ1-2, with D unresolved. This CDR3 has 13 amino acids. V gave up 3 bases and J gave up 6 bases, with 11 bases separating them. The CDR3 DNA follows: TGTGCCAGCAGTTTGTCGTACAACGATGGCTACACCTTC. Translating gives CASSLSYNDGYTF.

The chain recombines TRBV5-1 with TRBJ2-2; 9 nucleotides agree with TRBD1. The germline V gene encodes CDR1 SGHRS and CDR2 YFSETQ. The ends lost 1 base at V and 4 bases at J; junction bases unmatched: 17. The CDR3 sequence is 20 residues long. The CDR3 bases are TGCGCCAGCAGCTTGACCTCCCGAGGGTCGGGGACAGGGCGCACCGGGGAGCTGTTTTTT. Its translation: CASSLTSRGSGTGRTGELFF.

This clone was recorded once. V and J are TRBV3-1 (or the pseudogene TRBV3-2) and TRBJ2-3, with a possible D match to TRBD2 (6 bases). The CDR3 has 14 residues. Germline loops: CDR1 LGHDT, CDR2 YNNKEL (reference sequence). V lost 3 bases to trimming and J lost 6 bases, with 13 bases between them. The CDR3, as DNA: TGTGCCAGCAGCCACGGCGGGGAGTGGGATACGCAGTATTTT. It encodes CASSHGGEWDTQYF.

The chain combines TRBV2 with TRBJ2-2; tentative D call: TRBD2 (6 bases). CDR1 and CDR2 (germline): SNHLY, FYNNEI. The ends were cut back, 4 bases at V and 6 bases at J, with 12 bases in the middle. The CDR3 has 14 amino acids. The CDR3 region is CASSATSRAGELFF. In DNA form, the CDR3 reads TGTGCCAGCAGTGCGACTAGTAGGGCCGGGGAGCTGTTTTTT.

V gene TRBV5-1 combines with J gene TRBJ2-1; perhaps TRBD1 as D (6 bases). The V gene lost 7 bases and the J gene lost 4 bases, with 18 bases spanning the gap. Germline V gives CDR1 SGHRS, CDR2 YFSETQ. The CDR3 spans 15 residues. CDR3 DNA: TGCGCCAGCTGCTCGTGGGGGCAGGGATACAATGAGCAGTTCTTC. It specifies CASCSWGQGYNEQFF.

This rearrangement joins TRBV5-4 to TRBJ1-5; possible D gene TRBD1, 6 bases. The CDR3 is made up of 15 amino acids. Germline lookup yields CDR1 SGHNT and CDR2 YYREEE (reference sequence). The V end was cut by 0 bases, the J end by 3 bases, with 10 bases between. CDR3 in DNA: TGTGCCAGCAGCTTGGGGACAGCCTACAATCAGCCCCAGCATTTT. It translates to CASSLGTAYNQPQHF.

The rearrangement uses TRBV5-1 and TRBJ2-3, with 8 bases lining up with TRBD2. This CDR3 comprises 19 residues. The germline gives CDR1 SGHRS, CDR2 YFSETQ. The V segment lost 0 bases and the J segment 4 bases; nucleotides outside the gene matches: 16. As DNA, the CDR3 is TGCGCCAGCAGCTTGGCCAGGGGAGTTGTGGGACTAGTTGCAGATACGCAGTATTTT. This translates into CASSLARGVVGLVADTQYF. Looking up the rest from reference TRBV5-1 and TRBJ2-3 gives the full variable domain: KAGVTQTPRYLIKTRGQQVTLSCSPISGHRSVSWYQQTPGQGLQFLFEYFSETQRNKGNFPGRFSGRQFSNSRSEMNVSTLELGDSALYLCASSLARGVVGLVADTQYFGPGTRLTVL.

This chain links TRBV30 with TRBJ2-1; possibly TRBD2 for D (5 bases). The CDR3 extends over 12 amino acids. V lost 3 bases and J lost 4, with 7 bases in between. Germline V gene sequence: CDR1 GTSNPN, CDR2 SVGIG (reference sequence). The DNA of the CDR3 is TGTGCCTGGAGCGGGGTTTACAATGAGCAGTTCTTC. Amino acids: CAWSGVYNEQFF.

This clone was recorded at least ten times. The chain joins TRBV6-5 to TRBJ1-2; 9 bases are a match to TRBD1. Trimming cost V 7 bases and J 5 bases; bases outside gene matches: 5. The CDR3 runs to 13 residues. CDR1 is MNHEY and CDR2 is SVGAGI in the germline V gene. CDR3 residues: CASTPTGGYGYTF. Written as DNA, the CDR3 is TGTGCCAGCACTCCGACAGGGGGATATGGCTACACCTTC.

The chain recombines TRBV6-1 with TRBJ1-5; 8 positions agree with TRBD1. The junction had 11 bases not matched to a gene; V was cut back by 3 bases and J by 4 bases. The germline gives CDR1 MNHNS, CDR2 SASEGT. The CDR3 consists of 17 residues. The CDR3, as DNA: TGTGCCAGCAGTGACCCCAGGACAGGGTTGTGGAATCAGCCCCAGCATTTT. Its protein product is CASSDPRTGLWNQPQHF.

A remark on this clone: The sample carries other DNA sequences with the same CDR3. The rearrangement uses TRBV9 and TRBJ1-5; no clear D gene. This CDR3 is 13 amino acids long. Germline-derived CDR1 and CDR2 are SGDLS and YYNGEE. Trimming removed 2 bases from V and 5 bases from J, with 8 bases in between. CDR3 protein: CASSVGRDQPQHF. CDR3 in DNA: TGTGCCAGCAGCGTTGGGAGGGATCAGCCCCAGCATTTT.

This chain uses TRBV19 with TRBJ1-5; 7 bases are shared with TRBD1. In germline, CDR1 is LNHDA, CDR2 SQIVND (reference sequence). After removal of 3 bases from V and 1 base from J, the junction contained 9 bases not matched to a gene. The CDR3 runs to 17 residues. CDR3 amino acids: CASSIWQGEPSNQPQHF. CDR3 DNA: TGTGCCAGTAGTATTTGGCAGGGGGAACCAAGCAATCAGCCCCAGCATTTT.